This T cell receptor (beta chain) appears in the sequencing data of a study of identical twins. Study-wide results and limits: In drawing conclusions, the study used cross-sectional statistical analysis and did not follow the same donors.

This clonotype was seen more than once but under ten times. Its antigen is undetermined. The ends were cut back, 0 bases at V and 3 bases at J, with 9 bases in the middle. Germline V lookup: CDR1 MNHEY, CDR2 SVGAGI. The CDR3 covers 15 residues. Unique molecular identifiers were in the cDNA, with template-switch universal primer binding. TCRdb reprocessed the 5' RACE reads via MiXCR and lists one record per CDR3 protein. The repertoire holds 470,000 or so distinct CDR3 sequences, with 24% as singletons. In addition, the sample was reused for a study of T cells expressing NK-cell markers. Per that paper: Of eight sequenced donors, seven were HCMV-seropositive and one HCMV-seronegative.

The sequenced material came from CD4+ T cells sorted from blood. The source of this sequence is a woman younger than 30 in good health. The rearrangement uses TRBV6-5 and TRBJ1-3, with D tentatively TRBD1 (5 bases). The CDR3 reads CASSYSDSNGNTIYF. In DNA form, the CDR3 reads TGTGCCAGCAGTTACTCCGACAGTAATGGAAACACCATATATTTT.